These T cell receptor beta chains were read from a single sample in a study of blood T cell repertoires in COVID-19. Produced via immunoSEQ multiplex PCR; TCRdb's table is partial and in-frame only. This repertoire shows about 140,000 clones, around nine tenths found once; its top ten account for under 7%. The sequencing input was peripheral blood. Receptor source: a human donor in a cohort sampled during active COVID-19. The CDR3 runs from the conserved cysteine through the conserved F or W. D genes are given only for firm matches. A clone size is listed for some rows: how often the clone was seen (once, few, many), or a class if it is expanded.

V,J,D,size,DNA,CDR3
TRBV7-9,TRBJ2-1,TRBD2,NA,TGTGCCAGCAGCTTAGCGCCGACTAGCGGGAGGGGCGATGAGCAGTTCTTC,CASSLAPTSGRGDEQFF
TRBV7-9,TRBJ2-3,NA,NA,TGTGCCAGCAGCTTAGCGACAGTAAGCACAGATACGCAGTATTTT,CASSLATVSTDTQYF
TRBV5-4,TRBJ2-1,NA,NA,TGTGCCAGCAGCCCCCCCCCAGGGTACCGCAATGAGCAGTTCTTC,CASSPPPGYRNEQFF
TRBV28,TRBJ1-2,NA,NA,TGTGCCAGCACTTTCCGGGAGGCCGTGGGTGGCGGCTACACCTTC,CASTFREAVGGGYTF
TRBV18,TRBJ1-4,NA,NA,TGTGCCAGCTCACCCGAGAGATCAAGCCACGAAAAACTGTTTTTT,CASSPERSSHEKLFF
TRBV9,TRBJ1-3,NA,once,TGTGCCAGCAGTGCGACAGGCGGCTCTGGAAACACCATATATTTT,CASSATGGSGNTIYF
TRBV30,TRBJ2-3,TRBD1,NA,TGTGCCTGGACCCCGGGGACAGGGTCGACAGATACGCAGTATTTT,CAWTPGTGSTDTQYF
TRBV28,TRBJ1-2,NA,NA,TGTGCCAGCAGTTTATCCAGGGATGGCTACACCTTC,CASSLSRDGYTF
TRBV19,TRBJ2-1,TRBD2,NA,TGTGCCAGTCGGGACACGGTTTCGGGGGGGCACAATGAGCAGTTCTTC,CASRDTVSGGHNEQFF
TRBV2,TRBJ2-4,TRBD1,NA,TGTGCCAGCAGGACCGGGACAGTGGGGTTAGCCAAAAACATTCAGTACTTC,CASRTGTVGLAKNIQYF
TRBV2,TRBJ2-1,TRBD2,NA,TGTGCCAGCAGAGTTGCGCTAGCGGGAGCCAATGAGCAGTTCTTC,CASRVALAGANEQFF
TRBV5-4,TRBJ1-4,NA,NA,TGTGCCAGCAGCCCGGACATGCGGGGGGAAAAACTGTTTTTT,CASSPDMRGEKLFF
TRBV4-2,TRBJ2-1,NA,NA,TGTGCCAGCAGCGTAAGGGGGGGGGCTAGTAATGAGCAGTTCTTC,CASSVRGGASNEQFF
TRBV6-5,TRBJ2-3,TRBD2,NA,TGTGCCTCAACCCCGGGGGGGCAATATACGCAGTATTTT,CASTPGGQYTQYF
TRBV28,TRBJ1-6,NA,NA,TGTGCCAGCAAGCCCCGGGTAGGCAATTCACCCCTCCACTTT,CASKPRVGNSPLHF
TRBV11-2,TRBJ2-5,NA,once,TGTGCCAGCAGCTTAGGGGACACCGCCCAGTACTTC,CASSLGDTAQYF
TRBV27,TRBJ2-3,NA,NA,TGTGCCAGCATAGACTTGGCAGATACGCAGTATTTT,CASIDLADTQYF
TRBV5-1,TRBJ2-3,NA,NA,TGCGCCAGCAGCGCTCTTGGGAGTGGGGGCACAGATACGCAGTATTTT,CASSALGSGGTDTQYF
TRBV7-9,TRBJ1-2,TRBD1,NA,TGTGCCAGCAGCTTATTAGGGGGCGCGTGGGGCTACACCTTC,CASSLLGGAWGYTF
TRBV10-3,TRBJ2-7,NA,NA,TGTGCCATCAGTGAGTCGCGAGGGGAGCAGTACTTC,CAISESRGEQYF
TRBV19,TRBJ1-2,TRBD1,NA,TGTGCCAGTAGTAAACAGGGGAGTTATGGCTACACCTTC,CASSKQGSYGYTF
TRBV5-4,TRBJ2-7,TRBD2,NA,TGTGCCAGCAGCTTGGATGTAGCGGGAGAATCCTACGAGCAGTACTTC,CASSLDVAGESYEQYF
TRBV3-1/TRBV3-2,TRBJ1-6,NA,NA,TGTGCCAGCAGCAACCTTCCCGCAGGGTACAATAATTCACCCCTCCACTTT,CASSNLPAGYNNSPLHF
TRBV5-6,TRBJ2-3,TRBD1,NA,TGTGCCAGCAGCTTGACCCGGGACAGGGGTAGCACAGATACGCAGTATTTT,CASSLTRDRGSTDTQYF
TRBV6-5,TRBJ2-1,NA,NA,TGTGCCAGCAGGACAGGCTGGGTACAGTTCTTC,CASRTGWVQFF
TRBV2,TRBJ2-7,TRBD1,NA,TGTGCCAGCAGAGAGGGGACAGGGCCCCTGGAGCAGTACTTC,CASREGTGPLEQYF
TRBV30,TRBJ1-2,TRBD1,few,TGTGCCTGGGGACAGGGGTTTGGCTACACCTTC,CAWGQGFGYTF
TRBV11-2,TRBJ2-2,TRBD1,NA,TGTGCCAGCAGCTTCTACAGGGGTACCGGGGAGCTGTTTTTT,CASSFYRGTGELFF
TRBV9,TRBJ2-2,TRBD2,few,TGTGCCAGCACCCCCAGCGGGGCGAACACCGGGGAGCTGTTTTTT,CASTPSGANTGELFF
TRBV24-1,TRBJ1-2,NA,few,TGTGCCACCAGTGTGTCGGCTAACTATGGCTACACCTTC,CATSVSANYGYTF
TRBV27,TRBJ1-4,NA,NA,TGTGCCAGCAGTTTAAACAGCGGAGAAAAACTGTTTTTT,CASSLNSGEKLFF
TRBV19,TRBJ1-5,NA,NA,TGTGCCAGTAGTGGCGGGGGGCTAGGCAATCAGCCCCAGCATTTT,CASSGGGLGNQPQHF
TRBV12-5,TRBJ2-5,TRBD2,once,TGTGCTAGTGGGCCGGGACTAGCGGACCAAGAGACCCAGTACTTC,CASGPGLADQETQYF
TRBV12-3/TRBV12-4,TRBJ2-5,TRBD2,few,TGTGCCAGCAGCCCTAGCGGTCTTGGGCCCCAGTACTTC,CASSPSGLGPQYF
TRBV18,TRBJ2-3,TRBD2,NA,TGTGCCAGCTCACCCGGGAGGGTCGCCGAGGGAGATACGCAGTATTTT,CASSPGRVAEGDTQYF
TRBV7-9,TRBJ1-6,TRBD1,NA,TGTGCCAGCAGCTCTGCCGGGACAGGTCCGAATTCACCCCTCCACTTT,CASSSAGTGPNSPLHF
TRBV6-2/TRBV6-3,TRBJ2-7,NA,NA,TGTGCCAGCAGTAAATCCGACAGGAGCTACGAGCAGTACTTC,CASSKSDRSYEQYF
TRBV27,TRBJ1-6,NA,NA,TGTGCCAGCAGGGGACTGGCTCTGTCACCCCTCCACTTT,CASRGLALSPLHF
TRBV12-3/TRBV12-4,TRBJ2-1,NA,NA,TGTGCCAGCAGTTCCCTACCTCGGGATGAGCAGTTCTTC,CASSSLPRDEQFF